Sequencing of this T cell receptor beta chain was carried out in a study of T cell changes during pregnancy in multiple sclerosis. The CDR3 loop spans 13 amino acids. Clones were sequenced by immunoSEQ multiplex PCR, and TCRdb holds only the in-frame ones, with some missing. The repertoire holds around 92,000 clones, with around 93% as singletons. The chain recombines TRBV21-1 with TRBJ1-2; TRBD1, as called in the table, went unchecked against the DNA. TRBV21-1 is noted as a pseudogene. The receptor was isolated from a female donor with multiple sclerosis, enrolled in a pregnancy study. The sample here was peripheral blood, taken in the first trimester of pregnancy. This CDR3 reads CASSNGTGNGYTF. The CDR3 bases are TGTGCCAGCAGCAACGGGACAGGGAATGGCTACACCTTC.